Only a few counts were recorded for the clone carrying this T cell receptor (beta chain). Its antigen is undetermined. Amplification of TCR alpha and beta CDR3 regions from RNA used iRepertoire nested multiplex PCR. One-step reverse transcription and amplification started from approximately 100-400 ng of tissue mRNA or PBMC total RNA. TCRdb analysed the multiplex PCR reads with MiXCR anew, one entry per CDR3 protein. This sample yields 85,000 to 110,000 distinct CDR3 sequences, of which under 30% are seen a single time; 40% to 45% belongs to the top ten. This sample is drawn from a study of glioma-infiltrating T cells. Study results and caveats: Above-expected tissue-blood divergence occurred in all gliomas, most in low-grade ones.

The source of this sequence is a human donor with low-grade glioma or glioblastoma, undergoing nonglioma brain surgery, or in good health (not recorded which). Sequencing was carried out using glioma tissue, nonneoplastic brain tissue, or PBMCs (not recorded which).

Here the CDR3 reads CASKRGLDTEAFF. The CDR3 coding sequence is TGCGCCAGCAAAAGGGGGCTTGACACTGAAGCTTTCTTT. The chain recombines TRBV5-1 with TRBJ1-1, with 7 bases lining up with TRBD1. CDR1 is SGHRS, CDR2 YFSETQ, per germline. This CDR3 spans 13 amino acids. With V trimmed by 6 bases and J by 3 bases, 5 bases remained unmatched. Full variable domain (missing parts from reference TRBV5-1 and TRBJ1-1): KAGVTQTPRYLIKTRGQQVTLSCSPISGHRSVSWYQQTPGQGLQFLFEYFSETQRNKGNFPGRFSGRQFSNSRSEMNVSTLELGDSALYLCASKRGLDTEAFFGQGTRLTVV.